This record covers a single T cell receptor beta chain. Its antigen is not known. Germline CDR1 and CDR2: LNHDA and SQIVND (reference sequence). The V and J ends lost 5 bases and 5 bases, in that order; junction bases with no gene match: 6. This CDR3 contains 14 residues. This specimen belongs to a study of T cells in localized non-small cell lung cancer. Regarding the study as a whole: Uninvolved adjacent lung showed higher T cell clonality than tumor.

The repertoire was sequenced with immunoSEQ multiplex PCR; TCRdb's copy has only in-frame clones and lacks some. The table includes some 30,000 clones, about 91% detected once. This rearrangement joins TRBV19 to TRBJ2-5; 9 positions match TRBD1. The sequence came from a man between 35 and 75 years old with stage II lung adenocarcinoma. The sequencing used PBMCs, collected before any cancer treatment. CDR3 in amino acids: CASSLQGAGETQYF. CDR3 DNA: TGTGCCAGTAGTCTACAGGGGGCAGGGGAGACCCAGTACTTC.